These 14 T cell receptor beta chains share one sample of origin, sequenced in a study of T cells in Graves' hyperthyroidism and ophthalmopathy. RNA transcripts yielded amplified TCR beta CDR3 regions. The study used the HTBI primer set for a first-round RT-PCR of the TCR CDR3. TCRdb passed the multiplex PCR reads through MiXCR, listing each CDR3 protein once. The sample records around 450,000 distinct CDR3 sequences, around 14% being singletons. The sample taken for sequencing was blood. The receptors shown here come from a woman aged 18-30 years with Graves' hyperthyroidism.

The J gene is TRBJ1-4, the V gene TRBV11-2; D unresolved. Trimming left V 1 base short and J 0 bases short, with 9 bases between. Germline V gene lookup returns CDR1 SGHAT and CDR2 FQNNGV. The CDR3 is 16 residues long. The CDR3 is CASSLGGTPTNEKLFF. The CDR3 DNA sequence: TGTGCCAGCAGCTTAGGAGGAACTCCAACTAATGAAAAACTGTTTTTT. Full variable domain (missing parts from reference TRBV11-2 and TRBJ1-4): EAGVAQSPRYKIIEKRQSVAFWCNPISGHATLYWYQQILGQGPKLLIQFQNNGVVDDSQLPKDRFSAERLKGVDSTLKIQPAKLEDSAVYLCASSLGGTPTNEKLFFGSGTQLSVL.

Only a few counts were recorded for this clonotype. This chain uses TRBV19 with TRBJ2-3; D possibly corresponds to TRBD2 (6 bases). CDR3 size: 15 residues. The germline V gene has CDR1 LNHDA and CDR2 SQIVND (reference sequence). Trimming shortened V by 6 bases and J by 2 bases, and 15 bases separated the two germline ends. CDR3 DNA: TGTGCCAGTAGCTTTAGGGAGGCCCCCACAGATACGCAGTATTTT. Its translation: CASSFREAPTDTQYF. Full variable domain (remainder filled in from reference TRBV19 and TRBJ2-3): DGGITQSPKYLFRKEGQNVTLSCEQNLNHDAMYWYRQDPGQGLRLIYYSQIVNDFQKGDIAEGYSVSREKKESFPLTVTSAQKNPTAFYLCASSFREAPTDTQYFGPGTRLTVL.

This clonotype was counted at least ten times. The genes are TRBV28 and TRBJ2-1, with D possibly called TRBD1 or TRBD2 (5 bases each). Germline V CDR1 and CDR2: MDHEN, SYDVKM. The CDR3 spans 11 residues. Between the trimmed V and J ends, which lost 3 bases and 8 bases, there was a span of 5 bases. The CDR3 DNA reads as TGTGCCAGCAGTTTGGGGGATGAGCAGTTCTTC. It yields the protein CASSLGDEQFF. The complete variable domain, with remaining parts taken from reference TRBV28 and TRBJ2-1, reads DVKVTQSSRYLVKRTGEKVFLECVQDMDHENMFWYRQDPGLGLRLIYFSYDVKMKEKGDIPEGYSVSREKKERFSLILESASTNQTSMYLCASSLGDEQFFGPGTRLTVL.

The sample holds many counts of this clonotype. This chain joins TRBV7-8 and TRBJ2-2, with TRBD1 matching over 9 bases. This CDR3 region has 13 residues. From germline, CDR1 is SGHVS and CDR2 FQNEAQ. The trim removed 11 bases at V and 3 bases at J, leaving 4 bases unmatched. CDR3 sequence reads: CASDRGDTGELFF. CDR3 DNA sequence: TGTGCCTCAGACAGGGGGGACACCGGGGAGCTGTTTTTT.

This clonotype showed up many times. The CDR3 DNA is TGTGCCAGCAGCTTAGGAGTGGGACGCAGCTCCTACGAGCAGTACTTC. This sequence encodes CASSLGVGRSSYEQYF. This sequence joins TRBV11-3 and TRBJ2-7; the D gene could be TRBD1 or TRBD2 (5 bases each). Per germline, CDR1 SGHNT and CDR2 YENEEA. The CDR3 loop spans 16 amino acids. V was clipped by 1 base and J by 0 bases, with 13 bases between them.

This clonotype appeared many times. CDR3 loop: CSARDQVRPGETQYF. The CDR3 coding sequence is TGCAGTGCTAGAGATCAGGTCCGCCCGGGGGAGACCCAGTACTTC. This chain links TRBV20-1 with TRBJ2-5; D is possibly TRBD2 (5 bases). Looked up from germline, CDR1 is DFQATT and CDR2 is SNEGSKA (reference sequence). Trimming stripped 0 bases from V and 5 bases from J, with 16 bases between. CDR3 length: 15 residues.

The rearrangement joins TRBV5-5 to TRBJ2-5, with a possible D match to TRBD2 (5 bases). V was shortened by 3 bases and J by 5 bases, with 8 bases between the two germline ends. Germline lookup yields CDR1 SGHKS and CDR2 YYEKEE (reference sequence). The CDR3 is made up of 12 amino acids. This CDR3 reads CASSWEWETQYF. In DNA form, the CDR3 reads TGTGCCAGCAGCTGGGAGTGGGAGACCCAGTACTTC. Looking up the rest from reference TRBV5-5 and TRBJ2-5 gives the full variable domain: DAGVTQSPTHLIKTRGQQVTLRCSPISGHKSVSWYQQVLGQGPQFIFQYYEKEERGRGNFPDRFSARQFPNYSSELNVNALLLGDSALYLCASSWEWETQYFGPGTRLLVL.

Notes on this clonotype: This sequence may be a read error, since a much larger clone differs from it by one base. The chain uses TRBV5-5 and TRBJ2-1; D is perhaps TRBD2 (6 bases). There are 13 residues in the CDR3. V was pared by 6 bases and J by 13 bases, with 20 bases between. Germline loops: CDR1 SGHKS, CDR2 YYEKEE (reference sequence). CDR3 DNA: TGTGCCAGCACCTCTGGGGGGAGCTGGGACCAGTTCTTC. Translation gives CASTSGGSWDQFF.

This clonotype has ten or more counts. The chain's CDR3 is CAAGHGYTF. DNA of the CDR3: TGTGCGGCAGGGCATGGCTACACCTTC. This chain uses TRBV6-1 with TRBJ1-2; D perhaps matches TRBD1 (5 bases). CDR1 is MNHNS, CDR2 SASEGT, per germline. This CDR3 comprises 9 residues.

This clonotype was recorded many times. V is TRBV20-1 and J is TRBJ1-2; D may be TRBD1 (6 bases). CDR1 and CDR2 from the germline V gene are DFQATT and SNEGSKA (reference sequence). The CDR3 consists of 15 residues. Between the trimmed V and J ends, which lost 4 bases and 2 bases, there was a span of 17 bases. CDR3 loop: CSATTEGVGNYGYTF. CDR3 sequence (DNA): TGCAGTGCTACCACCGAGGGGGTGGGGAACTATGGCTACACCTTC.

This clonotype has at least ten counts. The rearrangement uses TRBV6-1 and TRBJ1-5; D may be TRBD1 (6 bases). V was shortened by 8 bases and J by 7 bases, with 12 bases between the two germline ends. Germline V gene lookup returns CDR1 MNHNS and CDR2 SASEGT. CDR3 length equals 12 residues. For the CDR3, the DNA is TGTGCCAGCCGGGGGGCCGGGCAGCCCCAGCATTTT. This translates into CASRGAGQPQHF.

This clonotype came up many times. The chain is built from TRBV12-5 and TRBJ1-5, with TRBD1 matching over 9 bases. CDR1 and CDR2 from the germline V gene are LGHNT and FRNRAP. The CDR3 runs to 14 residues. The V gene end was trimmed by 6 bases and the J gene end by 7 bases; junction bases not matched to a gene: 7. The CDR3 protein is CASGVGTGRQPQHF. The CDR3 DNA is TGTGCTAGTGGGGTCGGGACAGGGCGACAGCCCCAGCATTTT.

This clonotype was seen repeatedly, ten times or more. The CDR3 region is CASSSTGQGARYGYTF. In nucleotides, the CDR3 is TGTGCCAGCAGTTCCACGGGACAGGGGGCAAGATATGGCTACACCTTC. The chain carries TRBV27 and TRBJ1-2, with TRBD1 identical over 12 bases. V lost 4 bases and J lost 5; bases outside the gene matches: 8. Per the germline V gene, CDR1 is MNHEY and CDR2 is SMNVEV (reference sequence). The CDR3 contains 16 residues.

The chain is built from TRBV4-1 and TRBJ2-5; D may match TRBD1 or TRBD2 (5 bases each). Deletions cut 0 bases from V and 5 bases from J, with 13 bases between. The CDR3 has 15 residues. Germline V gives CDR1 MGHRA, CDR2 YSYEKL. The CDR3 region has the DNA TGCGCCAGCAGCCAAGATGAGGGGCGCGGGGAGACCCAGTACTTC. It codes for CASSQDEGRGETQYF.